These 24 T cell receptor beta chains were all obtained from the same sample, sequenced in a study of patients and donors after allogeneic stem cell transplantation. TCRdb ran MiXCR on the RT-PCR reads and lists one entry per CDR3 protein. Of approximately 430,000 distinct CDR3 sequences in the sample, roughly 16% were seen once. The sequenced material came from blood, either unsorted or a sorted T cell fraction (not recorded which). These receptors all stem from a human donor who was either an allogeneic HSCT recipient or a stem cell or donor lymphocyte infusion donor (not recorded which). It is not recorded whose cells these are; they may come from a transplant donor.

CDR3 nucleotide sequence: TGTGCCAGCAGTTTAGGGAGGAAGGGCCCCTACGAGCAGTACTTC. Translation: CASSLGRKGPYEQYF. The chain is built from TRBV27 and TRBJ2-7, with D tentatively TRBD2 (6 bases). The CDR3 spans 15 residues. Per the germline V gene, CDR1 is MNHEY and CDR2 is SMNVEV (reference sequence). Trimming took off 2 bases at V and 2 bases at J, with 13 bases between the two ends.

The V gene is TRBV6-2 or TRBV6-3, the J gene TRBJ1-2, with D hard to call. The CDR3 sequence is 13 residues long. Trimming stripped 8 bases from V and 1 base from J, with 11 bases between. The germline V gene has CDR1 MNHEY and CDR2 SVGEGT. CDR3 sequence (DNA): TGTGCCAGCGGCCGAAAAAGTAACTATGGCTACACCTTC. Translation gives CASGRKSNYGYTF.

This clonotype was seen more than once but under ten times. The chain uses TRBV5-1 and TRBJ2-4, with D possibly being TRBD1 (6 bases). This CDR3 spans 13 amino acids. Deletions cut 7 bases from V and 3 bases from J, with 11 bases between. Germline CDR1 reads SGHRS; CDR2 reads YFSETQ. CDR3 region: CASGDMGKNIQYF. In DNA, the CDR3 is TGCGCCAGCGGGGACATGGGCAAAAACATTCAGTACTTC.

This clonotype has only a few counts. The CDR3 nucleotides read TGTGCCAGCAGCCCACAGGGGAAGAGGAATGAAAAACTGTTTTTT. Its translation is CASSPQGKRNEKLFF. V gene TRBV3-1 combines with J gene TRBJ1-4, with 7 positions matching TRBD1. The CDR3 length is 15 residues. Germline trimming cut 4 bases from V and 5 bases from J; bases unmatched to any gene: 7. Germline V CDR1 and CDR2: LGHDT, YNNKEL (reference sequence). Full variable domain (remainder filled in from reference TRBV3-1 and TRBJ1-4): DTAVSQTPKYLVTQMGNDKSIKCEQNLGHDTMYWYKQDSKKFLKIMFSYNNKELIINETVPNRFSPKSPDKAHLNLHINSLELGDSAVYFCASSPQGKRNEKLFFGSGTQLSVL.

This clonotype was observed at least ten times. The V gene is TRBV12-3 or TRBV12-4, the J gene TRBJ1-4; unclear D gene. This CDR3 contains 13 residues. Between the trimmed V and J ends, which lost 3 bases and 8 bases, there was a span of 10 bases. The CDR3 sequence: CASSLLFLEKLFF. CDR3 DNA: TGTGCCAGCAGTTTGCTCTTTTTAGAAAAACTGTTTTTT.

The table lists this clonotype with a few counts. The J gene is TRBJ1-1, the V gene TRBV12-3 or TRBV12-4, with D possibly being TRBD1 (5 bases). The CDR3 is 18 residues long. Trimming took 5 bases from V and 2 from J, leaving 24 bases between them. The CDR3 loop reads CASSPRGLLHAVNTEAFF. CDR3 coding DNA: TGTGCCAGCAGTCCCCGGGGACTTTTGCATGCGGTAAACACTGAAGCTTTCTTT.

This clonotype was seen a handful of times. V is TRBV15 and J is TRBJ2-1; D gene ambiguous. V was pared by 2 bases and J by 7 bases, with 9 bases between. Germline assignment: CDR1 LNHNV and CDR2 YYDKDF (reference sequence). The CDR3 spans 13 residues. CDR3 amino acids: CATSRRLPNEQFF. DNA of the CDR3: TGTGCCACCAGCAGAAGGCTACCGAATGAGCAGTTCTTC. The whole variable domain, remainder taken from reference TRBV15 and TRBJ2-1, is DAMVIQNPRYQVTQFGKPVTLSCSQTLNHNVMYWYQQKSSQAPKLLFHYYDKDFNNEADTPDNFQSRRPNTSFCFLDIRSPGLGDTAMYLCATSRRLPNEQFFGPGTRLTVL.

This clonotype was picked up a small number of times. The chain carries TRBV19 and TRBJ2-5; 9 nucleotides align to TRBD2. The V gene's germline CDR1 is LNHDA and CDR2 SQIVND (reference sequence). V dropped 7 bases and J dropped 5; count of bases not matched to a gene: 8. This CDR3 spans 14 amino acids. CDR3 amino acids: CASNRAGGGETQYF. CDR3 bases: TGTGCCAGTAATCGAGCGGGAGGAGGTGAGACCCAGTACTTC. The complete variable domain, with remaining parts taken from reference TRBV19 and TRBJ2-5, reads DGGITQSPKYLFRKEGQNVTLSCEQNLNHDAMYWYRQDPGQGLRLIYYSQIVNDFQKGDIAEGYSVSREKKESFPLTVTSAQKNPTAFYLCASNRAGGGETQYFGPGTRLLVL.

In its sample, this clonotype was seen many times. The chain is built from TRBV5-1 and TRBJ2-7; no clear D. Germline CDR1 and CDR2: SGHRS and YFSETQ. The V end lost 2 bases, the J end lost 0 bases, and 9 bases lay between the germline ends. CDR3 length: 14 amino acids. CDR3 sequence (DNA): TGCGCCAGCAGCTTTAATCCAGCCTCCTACGAGCAGTACTTC. It encodes CASSFNPASYEQYF.

V is TRBV15 and J is TRBJ1-6; D is uncertain. Germline V gene lookup returns CDR1 LNHNV and CDR2 YYDKDF (reference sequence). With 4 bases removed from V and 4 bases from J, the gap between germline ends came to 5 bases. The CDR3 runs to 13 residues. In DNA form, the CDR3 reads TGTGCCACCAGCACTCCGTATAATTCACCCCTCCACTTT. It is translated as CATSTPYNSPLHF.

This clonotype was seen more than once but under ten times. The chain is built from TRBV4-2 and TRBJ1-1; D is unclear. Germline values: CDR1 LGHNA, CDR2 YNFKEQ. Trimming took 0 bases from V and 1 from J, leaving 6 bases between them. CDR3 length equals 14 residues. CDR3 region: CASSQEGKNTEAFF. In DNA, the CDR3 is TGTGCCAGCAGCCAAGAAGGCAAGAACACTGAAGCTTTCTTT.

This clonotype showed up just a few times. V is TRBV12-3 or TRBV12-4 and J is TRBJ1-5, with a weak D call TRBD1 (5 bases). The V end was cut by 6 bases, the J end by 7 bases, with 19 bases between. This CDR3 comprises 15 residues. The CDR3 region has the DNA TGTGCCAGCAGCACAAAGGTGGCAGGGATGCAGCCCCAGCATTTT. Encoded protein: CASSTKVAGMQPQHF.

The chain carries TRBV6-1 and TRBJ2-6, with D hard to call. Trimming stripped 5 bases from V and 2 bases from J, with 10 bases between. This CDR3 has 15 residues. Germline values: CDR1 MNHNS, CDR2 SASEGT. The CDR3 sequence: CASSLAYPGANVLTF. CDR3 in DNA: TGTGCCAGCAGTCTGGCCTATCCTGGGGCCAACGTCCTGACTTTC.

The rearrangement joins TRBV7-3 to TRBJ2-2, with D maybe TRBD2 (7 bases). Germline lookup yields CDR1 SGHTA and CDR2 FQGTGA. Trimming left V 3 bases short and J 0 bases short, with 14 bases between. The CDR3 sequence is 17 residues long. As DNA, the CDR3 is TGTGCCAGCAGCTTTACAGGGAGGGGACCGAACACCGGGGAGCTGTTTTTT. Protein product: CASSFTGRGPNTGELFF.

This chain connects TRBV14 to TRBJ2-3, with 14 bases lining up with TRBD2. J was trimmed by 2 bases and V by 2 bases; bases with no gene match: 15. The CDR3 runs to 21 residues. Germline-derived CDR1 and CDR2 are SGHDN and FVKESK. The CDR3 DNA is TGTGCCAGCAGCCAATGGCAAGATCTTGGACTAGCGGGAGGACTCACAGATACGCAGTATTTT. Its translation is CASSQWQDLGLAGGLTDTQYF.

The chain couples TRBV20-1 to TRBJ1-2; the D is unclear. Germline assignment: CDR1 DFQATT and CDR2 SNEGSKA (reference sequence). Deletions cut 2 bases from V and 11 bases from J, with 12 bases between. CDR3 size: 11 residues. CDR3 region: CSARTRREYTF. The CDR3 DNA sequence: TGCAGTGCTAGAACTCGAAGGGAGTACACCTTC.

This CDR3 is CSVSGRENVQYF. The CDR3 DNA is TGCAGCGTTTCCGGCAGGGAGAATGTCCAGTACTTC. V gene TRBV29-1 combines with J gene TRBJ2-7; D might be TRBD1 or TRBD2, each matching 5 bases. The CDR3 has 12 residues. Germline CDR1 SQVTM, CDR2 ANQGSEA. V was cut by 5 bases and J by 10 bases, with 18 bases left in between.

The rearrangement links TRBV5-1 to TRBJ1-4; D is uncertain. V gave up 0 bases and J gave up 10 bases, with 10 bases separating them. The germline V gene has CDR1 SGHRS and CDR2 YFSETQ. The CDR3 sequence is 13 residues long. The DNA of the CDR3 is TGCGCCAGCAGCTTGGGGGGTGTTGGAAAACTGTTTTTT. Its protein product is CASSLGGVGKLFF. Using reference TRBV5-1 and TRBJ1-4 for the parts outside the CDR3, the full variable domain is KAGVTQTPRYLIKTRGQQVTLSCSPISGHRSVSWYQQTPGQGLQFLFEYFSETQRNKGNFPGRFSGRQFSNSRSEMNVSTLELGDSALYLCASSLGGVGKLFFGSGTQLSVL.

As concerns this clonotype: This could be a read error, since a much larger clone is one nucleotide away. The V gene is TRBV5-1, the J gene TRBJ2-1, with 7 bases matching TRBD1. The CDR3 has 15 residues. Germline V gene data show CDR1 as SGHRS and CDR2 as YFSETQ. The CDR3 sequence: CASSLSRGTYIEQFF. The CDR3 nucleotides are TGCGCCAGCAGCCTGTCCAGGGGGACCTACATTGAGCAGTTCTTC.

This clonotype appeared a few times. The V call is TRBV5-1, the J call TRBJ2-7; D may be TRBD1 or TRBD2 (5 bases each). This CDR3 is 15 amino acids long. CDR1 SGHRS and CDR2 YFSETQ come from the germline V gene. V shed 2 bases and J shed 1 base, with 13 bases lying between them. As DNA, the CDR3 is TGCGCCAGCAGCTTCGGGGCTTTTACTTCCTACGAGCAGTACTTC. Amino acid sequence: CASSFGAFTSYEQYF.

There are a few counts of this clonotype. The rearrangement joins TRBV20-1 to TRBJ2-6, with 10 bases matching TRBD1. This CDR3 has 17 residues. V lost 3 bases to trimming and J lost 0 bases; unmatched junction nucleotides: 5. Germline V gene sequence: CDR1 DFQATT, CDR2 SNEGSKA (reference sequence). CDR3 protein: CSARGQGNVSGANVLTF. For the CDR3, the DNA is TGCAGTGCTAGGGGACAGGGGAATGTCTCTGGGGCCAACGTCCTGACTTTC.

The chain couples TRBV11-2 to TRBJ2-3; 13 bases align to TRBD2. This CDR3 contains 19 residues. After removal of 5 bases from V and 2 bases from J, the junction contained 13 bases not matched to a gene. The germline V gene encodes CDR1 SGHAT and CDR2 FQNNGV. This chain's CDR3 is CASSRGGTSGVGYTDTQYF. The CDR3 nucleotides read TGTGCCAGCAGCAGGGGGGGGACTAGCGGGGTGGGTTACACAGATACGCAGTATTTT.

This clonotype has more than one count but fewer than ten. The chain has TRBV11-1 and TRBJ2-1; 9 bases agree with TRBD2. The junction had 13 bases not matched to a gene; V was cut back by 6 bases and J by 7 bases. The germline CDR1 and CDR2 sequences are SGHAT and FQDESV (reference sequence). This CDR3 is 16 amino acids long. The CDR3 sequence is CASSSPRTSARNEQFF. The DNA of the CDR3 is TGTGCCAGCAGTTCCCCCCGGACTAGCGCGAGGAATGAGCAGTTCTTC.

This sequence joins TRBV15 and TRBJ2-3; D ambiguous. This CDR3 spans 15 amino acids. The germline V gene has CDR1 LNHNV and CDR2 YYDKDF (reference sequence). V lost 4 bases, J lost 0 bases, and 11 bases lay in between. In DNA form, the CDR3 reads TGTGCCACCAGCACCACTGTCCAGAGCACAGATACGCAGTATTTT. Residues: CATSTTVQSTDTQYF.